This T cell receptor beta chain appears in the sequencing data of a study of T cells in Graves' hyperthyroidism and ophthalmopathy. TCR beta CDR3 region amplification was performed from RNA transcripts. When the TCR CDR3 underwent first-round RT-PCR, the HTBI primer set was used. TCRdb re-called the multiplex PCR reads through MiXCR, storing one row per CDR3 protein. The profile shows around 600,000 distinct CDR3 sequences, 45% of them singletons. The CDR3 length is 9 residues. The V gene's germline CDR1 is LNHDA and CDR2 SQIVND (reference sequence). The ends were cut back, 9 bases at V and 1 base at J, with 0 bases in the middle. This clonotype has ten or more counts.

Input material: peripheral blood or thyroid tissue (not recorded which). The J gene is TRBJ2-5, the V gene TRBV19; D gene ambiguous. This TCR came from an adult man with Graves' disease, either hyperthyroidism or ophthalmopathy (not recorded which). The DNA for the CDR3 is TGTGCCAGCCAAGAGACCCAGTACTTC. This translates into CASQETQYF.